These 16 T cell receptor beta chains came from one sample sequenced in a study of blood T cell repertoires in COVID-19. Assay: immunoSEQ multiplex PCR; the TCRdb copy retains only in-frame clones and omits some. The table shows some 180,000 clones, with roughly 89% occurring only once. Sequenced sample: PBMCs or T cells enriched from blood (not recorded which). The receptor set was obtained from a woman in her 30s who had been exposed to COVID-19.

V and J are TRBV29-1 and TRBJ2-2, with 7 bases lining up with TRBD1. Unmatched junction bases numbered 3, after V lost 5 bases and J lost 6 bases. The germline CDR1 and CDR2 sequences are SQVTM and ANQGSEA. The CDR3 consists of 12 residues. CDR3 region: CSVLDRAGELFF. The DNA for the CDR3 is TGCAGCGTTCTTGACAGGGCCGGGGAGCTGTTTTTT.

The rearrangement joins TRBV4-1 to TRBJ2-5; no clear D gene. The CDR3 sequence is 15 residues long. V lost 0 bases and J lost 5, with 13 bases in between. CDR1 MGHRA and CDR2 YSYEKL come from the germline V gene. The CDR3 sequence: CASSQESGTRETQYF. CDR3 coding DNA: TGCGCCAGCAGCCAAGAGTCCGGCACGCGGGAGACCCAGTACTTC.

J is TRBJ2-3 and V is TRBV7-2; TRBD2 agrees at 13 bases. Unmatched junction bases numbered 11, after V lost 5 bases and J lost 3 bases. Germline V gene data show CDR1 as SGHTA and CDR2 as FQGNSA. This CDR3 has 18 amino acids. The CDR3 DNA follows: TGTGCCAGCAGCACTATACTAGCGGGGGGGCTATTAACAGATACGCAGTATTTT. Amino acids: CASSTILAGGLLTDTQYF.

The chain has TRBV7-6 and TRBJ1-2, with D perhaps TRBD1 (5 bases). The germline V gene has CDR1 SGHVS and CDR2 FNYEAQ. The V end lost 5 bases, the J end lost 0 bases, and 25 bases lay between the germline ends. This CDR3 is built from 19 residues. Here the CDR3 DNA reads TGTGCCAGCAGCCCTCTAGGGGCGTCTCCCGGGAGAACTAACTATGGCTACACCTTC. It specifies CASSPLGASPGRTNYGYTF.

The V and J genes are TRBV14 and TRBJ2-7; weak D call: TRBD2 (7 bases). The V gene's germline CDR1 is SGHDN and CDR2 FVKESK. The V gene lost 1 base and the J gene lost 2 bases, with 12 bases spanning the gap. This CDR3 spans 15 amino acids. DNA for the CDR3: TGTGCCAGCAGCCAAGCGTCGGGGGGCGCCTACGAGCAGTACTTC. It encodes CASSQASGGAYEQYF.

The V call is TRBV30, the J call TRBJ2-4, with D maybe TRBD2 (6 bases). Trimming left V 4 bases short and J 0 bases short, with 16 bases between. Germline assignment: CDR1 GTSNPN and CDR2 SVGIG (reference sequence). The CDR3 totals 16 residues. Here the CDR3 reads CAWTPRAGIAKNIQYF. The DNA for the CDR3 is TGTGCCTGGACCCCTCGCGCGGGGATAGCCAAAAACATTCAGTACTTC.

Only one count was recorded for this clone. The chain is built from TRBV5-1 and TRBJ2-1; 7 positions match TRBD1. Germline V gene sequence: CDR1 SGHRS, CDR2 YFSETQ. V was pared by 8 bases and J by 10 bases, with 15 bases of the junction left unmatched. The CDR3 consists of 14 residues. CDR3 residues: CASKGAGPRREQFF. CDR3 DNA sequence: TGCGCCAGTAAGGGGGCCGGACCTCGCAGAGAGCAGTTCTTC.

The rearrangement uses TRBV5-4 and TRBJ1-1; D might be TRBD1 (6 bases). The germline V gene has CDR1 SGHNT and CDR2 YYREEE (reference sequence). The V end was cut by 4 bases, the J end by 6 bases, with 19 bases between. This CDR3 comprises 15 residues. For the CDR3, the DNA is TGTGCCAGCAGCCCAGGGGTTGGGGGAGAGGCTGAAGCTTTCTTT. Translating gives CASSPGVGGEAEAFF.

The chain has TRBV18 and TRBJ2-5; 10 bases align to TRBD1. J was trimmed by 5 bases and V by 4 bases; bases with no gene match: 13. From germline, CDR1 is KGHSH and CDR2 LQKENI. The CDR3 totals 17 residues. DNA of the CDR3: TGTGCCAGCTCACGAACTAGAACCGGGACAGGGGACGAGACCCAGTACTTC. Residues: CASSRTRTGTGDETQYF. Full variable domain (outside the CDR3, taken from reference TRBV18 and TRBJ2-5): NAGVMQNPRHLVRRRGQEARLRCSPMKGHSHVYWYRQLPEEGLKFMVYLQKENIIDESGMPKERFSAEFPKEGPSILRIQQVVRGDSAAYFCASSRTRTGTGDETQYFGPGTRLLVL.

This clone showed up just once. CDR3 residues: CASSLGPPSPNTEAFF. CDR3 nucleotides: TGTGCCAGCAGCTTAGGGCCCCCCTCGCCGAACACTGAAGCTTTCTTT. V is TRBV7-9 and J is TRBJ1-1; D is unresolved. Trimming took off 1 base at V and 1 base at J, with 13 bases between the two ends. The CDR3 has 16 residues. Germline CDR1 is SEHNR and CDR2 is FQNEAQ (reference sequence). The variable domain in full, with the rest retrieved from reference TRBV7-9 and TRBJ1-1, is DTGVSQNPRHKITKRGQNVTFRCDPISEHNRLYWYRQTLGQGPEFLTYFQNEAQLEKSRLLSDRFSAERPKGSFSTLEIQRTEQGDSAMYLCASSLGPPSPNTEAFFGQGTRLTVV.

The rearrangement uses TRBV6-5 and TRBJ1-5; the D is unclear. The CDR3 is 16 amino acids. CDR1 and CDR2 (germline): MNHEY, SVGAGI. Trimming pared 1 base from V and 1 base from J, leaving 11 bases between. This CDR3 is CASSYFRDWSNQPQHF. The CDR3 nucleotides are TGTGCCAGCAGTTACTTCCGAGACTGGAGCAATCAGCCCCAGCATTTT.

J is TRBJ1-2 and V is TRBV7-2, with 10 bases matching TRBD1. The CDR3 spans 15 residues. V shed 5 bases, J shed 4 bases, and the junction held 7 bases outside the gene matches. Germline assignment: CDR1 SGHTA and CDR2 FQGNSA. CDR3 coding DNA: TGTGCCAGCAGCCTAATGACAGGGGGCTTCTATGGCTACACCTTC. This translates into CASSLMTGGFYGYTF.

The chain recombines TRBV27 with TRBJ2-3; D unresolved. The CDR3 is made up of 12 amino acids. V lost 5 bases, J lost 3 bases, and 6 bases lay in between. Germline V CDR1 and CDR2: MNHEY, SMNVEV (reference sequence). This CDR3 is CASSAYTDTQYF. CDR3 DNA sequence: TGTGCCAGCAGTGCCTATACAGATACGCAGTATTTT.

This clone was picked up a small number of times. The J gene is TRBJ2-1, the V gene TRBV19, with 11 bases identical to TRBD1. The CDR3 contains 15 residues. Trimming took 5 bases from V and 8 from J; bases not matched to a gene: 8. Germline V gene sequence: CDR1 LNHDA, CDR2 SQIVND (reference sequence). CDR3 DNA sequence: TGTGCCAGTAGTCTCCGGACAGGGGGCTTCGATGAGCAGTTCTTC. Translated, it gives CASSLRTGGFDEQFF.

The sample holds a few counts of this clone. J is TRBJ2-5 and V is TRBV6-2 or TRBV6-3; 8 positions match TRBD1. CDR3 size: 14 residues. V lost 6 bases and J lost 4; bases outside the gene matches: 7. Germline assignment: CDR1 MNHEY and CDR2 SVGEGT. In DNA form, the CDR3 reads TGTGCCAGCAGCCCGGGACAGGAGGCAGAGACCCAGTACTTC. Amino acids: CASSPGQEAETQYF.

The chain carries TRBV5-1 and TRBJ2-7; D gene ambiguous. CDR3 length: 13 amino acids. Germline V gene lookup returns CDR1 SGHRS and CDR2 YFSETQ. The V end lost 5 bases, the J end lost 2 bases, and 11 bases lay between the germline ends. CDR3: CASRGSGTYEQYF. The CDR3 bases are TGCGCCAGCAGGGGCAGTGGAACCTACGAGCAGTACTTC.